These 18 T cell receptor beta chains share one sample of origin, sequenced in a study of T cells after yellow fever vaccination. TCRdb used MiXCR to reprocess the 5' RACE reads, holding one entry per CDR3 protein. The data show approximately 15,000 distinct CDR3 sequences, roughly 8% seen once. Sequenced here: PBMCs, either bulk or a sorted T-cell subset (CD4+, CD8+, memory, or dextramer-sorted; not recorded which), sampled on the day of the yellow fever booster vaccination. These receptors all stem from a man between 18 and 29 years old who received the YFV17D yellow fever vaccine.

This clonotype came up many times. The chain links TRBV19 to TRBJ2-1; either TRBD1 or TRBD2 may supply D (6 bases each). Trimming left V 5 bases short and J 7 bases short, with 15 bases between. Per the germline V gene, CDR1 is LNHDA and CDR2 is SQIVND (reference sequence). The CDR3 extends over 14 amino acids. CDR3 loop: CASSVQSGANEQFF. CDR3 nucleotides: TGTGCCAGTAGTGTTCAATCGGGGGCGAATGAGCAGTTCTTC.

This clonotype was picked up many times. The CDR3 protein is CSVYKGSVTETQYF. CDR3 in DNA: TGCAGCGTCTACAAAGGGTCGGTTACGGAGACCCAGTACTTC. V and J are TRBV29-1 and TRBJ2-5; D unclear. This CDR3 comprises 14 residues. Germline V gene sequence: CDR1 SQVTM, CDR2 ANQGSEA. V lost 6 bases to trimming and J lost 5 bases, with 19 bases between them.

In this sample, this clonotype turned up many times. The chain's CDR3 is CASWRGKGQPQHF. The DNA of the CDR3 is TGTGCCAGCTGGAGAGGGAAGGGTCAGCCCCAGCATTTT. This chain connects TRBV6-5 to TRBJ1-5; D not resolved. Trimming removed 8 bases from V and 6 bases from J, with 14 bases in between. The CDR3 loop spans 13 amino acids. In germline, CDR1 is MNHEY, CDR2 SVGAGI.

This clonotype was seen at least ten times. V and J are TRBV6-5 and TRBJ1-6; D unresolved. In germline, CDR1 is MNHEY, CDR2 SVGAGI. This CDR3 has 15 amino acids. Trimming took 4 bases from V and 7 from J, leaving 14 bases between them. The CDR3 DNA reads TGTGCCAGCAGTTTTAAGGTCAGAAGGAATTCACCCCTCCACTTT. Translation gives CASSFKVRRNSPLHF.

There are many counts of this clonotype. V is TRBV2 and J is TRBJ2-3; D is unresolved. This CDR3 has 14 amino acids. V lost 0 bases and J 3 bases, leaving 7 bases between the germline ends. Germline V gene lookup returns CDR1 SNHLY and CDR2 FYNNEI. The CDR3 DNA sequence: TGTGCCAGCAGTGAAGCGCTTACGACAGATACGCAGTATTTT. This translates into CASSEALTTDTQYF.

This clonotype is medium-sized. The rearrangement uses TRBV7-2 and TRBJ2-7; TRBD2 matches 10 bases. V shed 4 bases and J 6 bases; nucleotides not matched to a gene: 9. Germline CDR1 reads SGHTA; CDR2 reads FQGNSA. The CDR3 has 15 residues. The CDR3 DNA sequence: TGTGCCAGCAGCTCTAGTGGGACTAGCGACTTCGAGCAGTACGTC. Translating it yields CASSSSGTSDFEQYV.

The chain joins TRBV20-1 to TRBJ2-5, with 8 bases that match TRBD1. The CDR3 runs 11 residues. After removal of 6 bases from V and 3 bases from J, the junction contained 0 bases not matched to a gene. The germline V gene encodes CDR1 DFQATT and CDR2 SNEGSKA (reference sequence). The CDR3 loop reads CSADREETQYF. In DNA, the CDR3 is TGCAGTGCGGACAGGGAAGAGACCCAGTACTTC.

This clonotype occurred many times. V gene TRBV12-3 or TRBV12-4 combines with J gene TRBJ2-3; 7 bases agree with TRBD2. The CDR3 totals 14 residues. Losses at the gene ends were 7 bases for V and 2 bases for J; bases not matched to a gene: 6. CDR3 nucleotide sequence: TGTGCCAGCAAAGGGCGGGGGTTCACAGATACGCAGTATTTT. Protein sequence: CASKGRGFTDTQYF.

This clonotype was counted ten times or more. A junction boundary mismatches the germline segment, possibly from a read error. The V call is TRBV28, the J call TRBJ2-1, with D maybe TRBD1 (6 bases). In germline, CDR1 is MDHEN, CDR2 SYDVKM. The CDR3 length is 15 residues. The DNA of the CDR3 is TGTGCCAGCAGCTTCCTGCGGAACCGGGACAAAGAGCAGTTCTTC. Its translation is CASSFLRNRDKEQFF.

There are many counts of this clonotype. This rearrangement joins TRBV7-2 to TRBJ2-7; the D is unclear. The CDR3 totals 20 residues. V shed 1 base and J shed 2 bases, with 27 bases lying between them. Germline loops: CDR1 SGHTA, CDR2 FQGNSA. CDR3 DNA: TGTGCCAGCAGCTTAGTTCGAAAATACCCCGGGCCCCGATTTCCCTACGAGCAGTACGTC. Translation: CASSLVRKYPGPRFPYEQYV.

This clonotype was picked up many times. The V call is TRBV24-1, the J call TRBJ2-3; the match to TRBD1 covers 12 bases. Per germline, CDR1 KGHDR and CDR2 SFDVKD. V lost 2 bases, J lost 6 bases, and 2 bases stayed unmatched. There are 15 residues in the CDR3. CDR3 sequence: CATSDWGQGADTQYF. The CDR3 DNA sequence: TGTGCCACCAGTGATTGGGGACAGGGGGCCGATACGCAGTATTTT.

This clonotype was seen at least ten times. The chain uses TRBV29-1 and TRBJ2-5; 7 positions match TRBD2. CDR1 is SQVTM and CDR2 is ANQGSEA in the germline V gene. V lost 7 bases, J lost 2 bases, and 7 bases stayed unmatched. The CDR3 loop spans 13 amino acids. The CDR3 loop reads CSATSGGQETQYF. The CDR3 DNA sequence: TGCAGCGCCACGTCCGGGGGGCAAGAGACCCAGTACTTC.

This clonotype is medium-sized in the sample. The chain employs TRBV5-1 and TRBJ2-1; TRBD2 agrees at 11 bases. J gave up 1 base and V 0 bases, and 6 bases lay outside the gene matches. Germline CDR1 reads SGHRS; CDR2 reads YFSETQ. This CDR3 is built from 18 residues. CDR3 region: CASSLDPPSGGSYNEQFF. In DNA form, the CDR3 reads TGCGCCAGCAGCTTGGACCCGCCTAGCGGGGGGTCCTACAATGAGCAGTTCTTC.

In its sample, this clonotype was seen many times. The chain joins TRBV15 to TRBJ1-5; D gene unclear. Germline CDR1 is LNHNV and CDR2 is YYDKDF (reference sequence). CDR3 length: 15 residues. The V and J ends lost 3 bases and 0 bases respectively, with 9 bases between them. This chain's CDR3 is CATSRGSYSNQPQHF. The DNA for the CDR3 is TGTGCCACCAGCAGGGGCAGCTATAGCAATCAGCCCCAGCATTTT.

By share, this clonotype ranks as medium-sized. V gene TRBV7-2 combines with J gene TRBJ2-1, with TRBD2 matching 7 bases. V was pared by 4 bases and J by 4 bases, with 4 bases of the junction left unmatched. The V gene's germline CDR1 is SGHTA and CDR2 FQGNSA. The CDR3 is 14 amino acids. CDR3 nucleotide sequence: TGTGCCAGCAGCTGGATAGCGGGTTACAATGAGCAGTTCTTC. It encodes CASSWIAGYNEQFF.

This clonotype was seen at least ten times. The CDR3 sequence: CASSAQQGNEQFF. CDR3 DNA sequence: TGTGCCAGCAGCGCCCAACAGGGAAATGAGCAGTTCTTC. V is TRBV9 and J is TRBJ2-1; D perhaps matches TRBD1 (6 bases). V was pared by 3 bases and J by 7 bases, with 11 bases between. Germline V gene lookup returns CDR1 SGDLS and CDR2 YYNGEE. CDR3 length equals 13 residues.

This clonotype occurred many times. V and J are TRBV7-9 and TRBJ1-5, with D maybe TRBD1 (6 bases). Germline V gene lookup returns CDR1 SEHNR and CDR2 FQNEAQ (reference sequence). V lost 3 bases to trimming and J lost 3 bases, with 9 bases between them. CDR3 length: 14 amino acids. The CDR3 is CASSFGQINQPQHF. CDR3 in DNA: TGTGCCAGCAGCTTTGGACAGATCAATCAGCCCCAGCATTTT.

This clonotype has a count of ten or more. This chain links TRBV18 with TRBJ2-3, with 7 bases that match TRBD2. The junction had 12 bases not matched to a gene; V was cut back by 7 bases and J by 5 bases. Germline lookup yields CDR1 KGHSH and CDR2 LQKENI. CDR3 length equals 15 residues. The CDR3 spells CASLFGGGRGDTQYF. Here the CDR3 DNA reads TGTGCCAGCTTGTTTGGCGGGGGACGAGGAGATACGCAGTATTTT. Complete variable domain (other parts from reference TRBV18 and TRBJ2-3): NAGVMQNPRHLVRRRGQEARLRCSPMKGHSHVYWYRQLPEEGLKFMVYLQKENIIDESGMPKERFSAEFPKEGPSILRIQQVVRGDSAAYFCASLFGGGRGDTQYFGPGTRLTVL.